What follows are 14 T cell receptor beta chains derived from one specimen sequenced in a study of cytomegalovirus exposure and HLA in healthy donors. TCRdb keeps only in-frame clones here, not all; method: immunoSEQ multiplex PCR. The sample yields around 160,000 clones, approximately 90% seen once. The sample taken for sequencing was PBMCs. These receptors all stem from a young man in good health and CMV-seronegative.

This clone was picked up one time. The chain links TRBV7-2 to TRBJ1-2, with D possibly TRBD1 on 5 matching bases. Germline lookup yields CDR1 SGHTA and CDR2 FQGNSA. The CDR3 totals 15 residues. V lost 4 bases and J lost 8, with 20 bases in between. The CDR3 sequence is CASSSRSGVPEGYTF. The DNA for the CDR3 is TGTGCCAGCAGCTCCCGATCGGGGGTACCGGAAGGCTACACCTTC.

The rearrangement joins TRBV14 to TRBJ2-1; TRBD2 matches at 7 bases. From germline, CDR1 is SGHDN and CDR2 FVKESK. CDR3 length equals 15 residues. J was trimmed by 13 bases and V by 0 bases; bases with no gene match: 12. The CDR3 protein is CASSQDGGGAGLQFF. CDR3 nucleotides: TGTGCCAGCAGCCAAGATGGAGGAGGGGCGGGACTACAGTTCTTC.

The chain recombines TRBV10-3 with TRBJ2-2; 10 bases are shared with TRBD1. The CDR3 runs to 13 residues. Germline CDR1 ENHRY, CDR2 SYGVKD. V dropped 8 bases and J dropped 3; count of bases not matched to a gene: 0. The CDR3, as DNA: TGTGCCATCGGGACAGGGGACACCGGGGAGCTGTTTTTT. This gives the protein CAIGTGDTGELFF.

This chain joins TRBV5-4 and TRBJ2-2; D uncertain. Trimming pared 0 bases from V and 1 base from J, leaving 7 bases between. This CDR3 region has 15 residues. Germline values: CDR1 SGHNT, CDR2 YYREEE (reference sequence). The CDR3 coding sequence is TGTGCCAGCAGCTTGGACTTGTTGAACACCGGGGAGCTGTTTTTT. Encoded protein: CASSLDLLNTGELFF.

The rearrangement joins TRBV4-2 to TRBJ2-7, with 11 bases fitting TRBD2. This CDR3 has 15 residues. Losses at the gene ends were 4 bases for V and 3 bases for J; bases not matched to a gene: 5. Looked up from germline, CDR1 is LGHNA and CDR2 is YNFKEQ. The chain's CDR3 is CASSLGTSGNYEQYF. The CDR3 coding sequence is TGTGCCAGCAGCCTCGGGACTAGCGGAAACTACGAGCAGTACTTC.

The chain employs TRBV5-1 and TRBJ1-1; 7 positions agree with TRBD1. CDR1 and CDR2 from the germline V gene are SGHRS and YFSETQ. J gave up 4 bases and V 2 bases, and 5 bases lay outside the gene matches. The CDR3 spans 14 residues. In DNA form, the CDR3 reads TGCGCCAGCAGCTTTACAGGGGTGAGCACTGAAGCTTTCTTT. Translation: CASSFTGVSTEAFF.

V gene TRBV18 combines with J gene TRBJ2-1, with D possibly matching TRBD2 (7 bases). Germline-derived CDR1 and CDR2 are KGHSH and LQKENI. Trimming took 3 bases from V and 2 from J, leaving 14 bases between them. This CDR3 is 16 amino acids long. The DNA of the CDR3 is TGTGCCAGCTCACCGCGGGGGCTAGCAACCTACAATGAGCAGTTCTTC. Amino acid sequence: CASSPRGLATYNEQFF.

The rearrangement joins TRBV2 to TRBJ2-1; D remains ambiguous. The germline V and J ends were trimmed by 6 bases and 0 bases, with 18 bases remaining between them. This CDR3 region has 17 residues. Germline CDR1 reads SNHLY; CDR2 reads FYNNEI. The CDR3 nucleotides are TGTGCCAGCAGACCCTACTCCGCCAACCCCTCCTACAATGAGCAGTTCTTC. Amino acids: CASRPYSANPSYNEQFF.

The chain uses TRBV28 and TRBJ1-1; possible D gene TRBD1, 6 bases. V was cut by 3 bases and J by 0 bases, with 11 bases left in between. Germline loops: CDR1 MDHEN, CDR2 SYDVKM. The CDR3 consists of 15 residues. This CDR3 reads CASSFTRGMNTEAFF. The CDR3 DNA sequence: TGTGCCAGCAGTTTTACAAGGGGGATGAACACTGAAGCTTTCTTT.

The chain employs TRBV7-8 and TRBJ2-1; 7 bases match TRBD1. Losses at the gene ends were 1 base for V and 6 bases for J; bases not matched to a gene: 3. CDR1 is SGHVS, CDR2 FQNEAQ, per germline. This CDR3 has 14 residues. The CDR3: CASSLEGASNEQFF. CDR3 bases: TGTGCCAGCAGCTTAGAGGGGGCTTCCAATGAGCAGTTCTTC.

CDR3 residues: CASSPGQGANFEAFF. The CDR3 DNA follows: TGTGCCAGCAGTCCCGGACAGGGGGCTAACTTTGAAGCTTTCTTT. The rearrangement joins TRBV6-5 to TRBJ1-1, with 11 bases identical to TRBD1. The CDR3 is made up of 15 amino acids. Trimming removed 5 bases from V and 7 bases from J; junction bases left unmatched: 9. Per the germline V gene, CDR1 is MNHEY and CDR2 is SVGAGI.

The rearrangement uses TRBV5-1 and TRBJ1-1; 9 nucleotides match TRBD1. Germline loops: CDR1 SGHRS, CDR2 YFSETQ. The V segment lost 4 bases and the J segment 6 bases; nucleotides outside the gene matches: 13. This CDR3 comprises 16 residues. This CDR3 is CASSPIEDRGFAEAFF. As DNA, the CDR3 is TGCGCCAGCAGCCCGATCGAAGACAGGGGGTTCGCTGAAGCTTTCTTT.

The table lists this clone with a count of one. This CDR3 reads CASSLHGANTGELFF. The CDR3 DNA is TGTGCCAGCAGCTTACACGGGGCGAACACCGGGGAGCTGTTTTTT. The chain carries TRBV7-2 and TRBJ2-2; D might be TRBD2 (5 bases). Germline V gives CDR1 SGHTA, CDR2 FQGNSA. Trimming removed 2 bases from V and 0 bases from J, with 7 bases in between. This CDR3 region has 15 residues.

The J gene is TRBJ2-3, the V gene TRBV6-5, with D tentatively TRBD2 (5 bases). The CDR3 length is 15 residues. CDR1 is MNHEY, CDR2 SVGAGI, per germline. Trimming removed 1 base at V and 0 bases at J, with 8 bases between. Here the CDR3 reads CASSYFAGSTDTQYF. In nucleotides, the CDR3 is TGTGCCAGCAGTTACTTCGCGGGTAGCACAGATACGCAGTATTTT.